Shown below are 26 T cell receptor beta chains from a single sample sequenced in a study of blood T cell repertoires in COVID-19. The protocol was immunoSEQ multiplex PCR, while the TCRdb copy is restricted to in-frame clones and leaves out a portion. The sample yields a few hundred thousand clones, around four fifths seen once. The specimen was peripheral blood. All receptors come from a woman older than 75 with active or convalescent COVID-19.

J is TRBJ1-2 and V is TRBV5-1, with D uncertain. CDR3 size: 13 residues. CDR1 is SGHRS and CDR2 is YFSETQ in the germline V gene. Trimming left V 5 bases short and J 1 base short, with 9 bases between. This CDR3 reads CASRDGSNYGYTF. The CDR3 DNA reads TGCGCCAGCAGGGACGGGAGTAACTATGGCTACACCTTC.

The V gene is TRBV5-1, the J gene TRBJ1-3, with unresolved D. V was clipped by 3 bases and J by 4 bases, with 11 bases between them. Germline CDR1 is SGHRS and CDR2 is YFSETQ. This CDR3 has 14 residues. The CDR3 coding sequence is TGCGCCAGCAGCTCGCCAGCGTACGGAAACACCATATATTTT. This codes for CASSSPAYGNTIYF.

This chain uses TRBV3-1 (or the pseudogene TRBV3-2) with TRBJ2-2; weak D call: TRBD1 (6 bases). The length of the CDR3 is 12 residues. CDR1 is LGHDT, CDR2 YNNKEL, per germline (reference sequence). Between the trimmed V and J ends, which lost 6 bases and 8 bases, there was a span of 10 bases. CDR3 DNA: TGTGCCAGCAGAGACGGACAGGGGGAGCTGTTTTTT. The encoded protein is CASRDGQGELFF.

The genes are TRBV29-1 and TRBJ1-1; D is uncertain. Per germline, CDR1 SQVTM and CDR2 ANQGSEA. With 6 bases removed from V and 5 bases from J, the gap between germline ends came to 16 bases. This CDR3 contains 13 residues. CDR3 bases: TGCAGCGTCCACATCGTCTCGGGGACTGAAGCTTTCTTT. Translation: CSVHIVSGTEAFF.

CDR3 in amino acids: CASSLGQNYGYTF. The CDR3 nucleotides are TGTGCCAGCAGCTTAGGACAGAACTATGGCTACACCTTC. The gene calls are TRBV7-9 and TRBJ1-2; possible D gene TRBD1, 5 bases. Trimming left V 1 base short and J 2 bases short, with 5 bases between. This CDR3 region has 13 residues. Germline CDR1 SEHNR, CDR2 FQNEAQ (reference sequence). Full variable domain (outside the CDR3, taken from reference TRBV7-9 and TRBJ1-2): DTGVSQNPRHKITKRGQNVTFRCDPISEHNRLYWYRQTLGQGPEFLTYFQNEAQLEKSRLLSDRFSAERPKGSFSTLEIQRTEQGDSAMYLCASSLGQNYGYTFGSGTRLTVV.

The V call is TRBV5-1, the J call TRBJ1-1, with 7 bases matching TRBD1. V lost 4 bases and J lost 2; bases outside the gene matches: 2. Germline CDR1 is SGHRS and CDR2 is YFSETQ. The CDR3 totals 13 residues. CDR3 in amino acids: CASSGQVNTEAFF. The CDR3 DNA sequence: TGCGCCAGCAGCGGACAGGTCAACACTGAAGCTTTCTTT.

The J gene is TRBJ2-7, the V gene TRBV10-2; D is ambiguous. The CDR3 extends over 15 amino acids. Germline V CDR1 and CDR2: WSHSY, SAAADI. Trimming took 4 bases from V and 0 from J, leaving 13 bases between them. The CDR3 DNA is TGCGCCAGCAGTGGGTCTCTAACCGGCTCCTACGAGCAGTACTTC. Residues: CASSGSLTGSYEQYF.

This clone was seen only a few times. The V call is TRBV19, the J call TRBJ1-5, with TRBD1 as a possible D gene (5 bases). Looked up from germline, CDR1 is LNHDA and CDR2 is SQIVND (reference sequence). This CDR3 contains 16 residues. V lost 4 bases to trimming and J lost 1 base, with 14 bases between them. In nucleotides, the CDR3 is TGTGCCAGTAGTACCACAGGACAATTAAGCAATCAGCCCCAGCATTTT. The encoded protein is CASSTTGQLSNQPQHF.

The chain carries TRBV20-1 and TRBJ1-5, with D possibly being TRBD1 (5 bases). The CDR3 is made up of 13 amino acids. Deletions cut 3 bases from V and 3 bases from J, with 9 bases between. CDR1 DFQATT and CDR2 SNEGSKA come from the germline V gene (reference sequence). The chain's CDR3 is CSASWGLNQPQHF. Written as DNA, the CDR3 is TGCAGTGCTAGTTGGGGCCTCAATCAGCCCCAGCATTTT.

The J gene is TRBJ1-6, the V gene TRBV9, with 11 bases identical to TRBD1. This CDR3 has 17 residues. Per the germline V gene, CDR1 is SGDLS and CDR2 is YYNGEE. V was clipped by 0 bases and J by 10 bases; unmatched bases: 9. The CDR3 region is CASSVAGTGGNDSPLHF. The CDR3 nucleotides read TGTGCCAGCAGCGTAGCTGGGACAGGGGGAAATGACTCACCCCTCCACTTT. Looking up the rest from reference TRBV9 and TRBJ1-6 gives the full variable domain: DSGVTQTPKHLITATGQRVTLRCSPRSGDLSVYWYQQSLDQGLQFLIQYYNGEERAKGNILERFSAQQFPDLHSELNLSSLELGDSALYFCASSVAGTGGNDSPLHFGNGTRLTVT.

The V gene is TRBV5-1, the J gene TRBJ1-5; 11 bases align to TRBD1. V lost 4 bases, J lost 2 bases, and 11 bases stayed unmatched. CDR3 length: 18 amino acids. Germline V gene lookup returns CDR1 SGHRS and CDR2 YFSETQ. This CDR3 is CASSQSGTGGWGNQPQHF. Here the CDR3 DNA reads TGCGCCAGCAGCCAATCCGGGACAGGGGGATGGGGCAATCAGCCCCAGCATTTT.

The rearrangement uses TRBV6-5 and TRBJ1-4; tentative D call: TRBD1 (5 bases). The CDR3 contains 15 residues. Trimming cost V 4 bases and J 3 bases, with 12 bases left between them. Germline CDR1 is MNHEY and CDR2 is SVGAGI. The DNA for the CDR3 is TGTGCCAGCAGTTTCTACAGGAGTGCTAATGAAAAACTGTTTTTT. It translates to CASSFYRSANEKLFF.

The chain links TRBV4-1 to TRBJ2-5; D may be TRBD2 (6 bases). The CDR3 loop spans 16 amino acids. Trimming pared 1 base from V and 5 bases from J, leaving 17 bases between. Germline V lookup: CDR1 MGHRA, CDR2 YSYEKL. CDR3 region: CASSQALASTRETQYF. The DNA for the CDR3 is TGCGCCAGCAGCCAAGCTCTAGCGTCCACCAGGGAGACCCAGTACTTC.

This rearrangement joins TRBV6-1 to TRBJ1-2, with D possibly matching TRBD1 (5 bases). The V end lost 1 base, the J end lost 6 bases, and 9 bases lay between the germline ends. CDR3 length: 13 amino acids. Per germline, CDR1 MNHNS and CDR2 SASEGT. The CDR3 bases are TGTGCCAGCAGTGAAGTTAAAGGGGATGGCTACACCTTC. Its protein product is CASSEVKGDGYTF.

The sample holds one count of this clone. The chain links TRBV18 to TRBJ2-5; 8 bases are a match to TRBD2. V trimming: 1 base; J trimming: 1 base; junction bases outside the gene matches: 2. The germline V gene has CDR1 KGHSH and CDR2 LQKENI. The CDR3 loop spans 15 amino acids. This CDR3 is CASSPLGLGQETQYF. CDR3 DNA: TGTGCCAGCTCACCACTGGGACTAGGCCAAGAGACCCAGTACTTC.

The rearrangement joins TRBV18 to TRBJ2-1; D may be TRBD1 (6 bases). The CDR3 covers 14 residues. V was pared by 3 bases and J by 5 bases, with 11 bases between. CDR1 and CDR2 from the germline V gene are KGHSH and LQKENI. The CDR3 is CASSPLGQHNEQFF. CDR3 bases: TGTGCCAGCTCACCGCTTGGACAGCACAATGAGCAGTTCTTC.

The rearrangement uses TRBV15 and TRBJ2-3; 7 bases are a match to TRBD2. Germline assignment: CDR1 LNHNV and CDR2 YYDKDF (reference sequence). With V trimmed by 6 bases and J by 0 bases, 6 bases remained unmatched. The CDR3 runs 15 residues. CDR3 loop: CATRGRDGSTDTQYF. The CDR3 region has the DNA TGTGCCACCAGGGGGAGGGACGGGAGCACAGATACGCAGTATTTT. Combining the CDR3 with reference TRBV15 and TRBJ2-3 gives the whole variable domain DAMVIQNPRYQVTQFGKPVTLSCSQTLNHNVMYWYQQKSSQAPKLLFHYYDKDFNNEADTPDNFQSRRPNTSFCFLDIRSPGLGDTAMYLCATRGRDGSTDTQYFGPGTRLTVL.

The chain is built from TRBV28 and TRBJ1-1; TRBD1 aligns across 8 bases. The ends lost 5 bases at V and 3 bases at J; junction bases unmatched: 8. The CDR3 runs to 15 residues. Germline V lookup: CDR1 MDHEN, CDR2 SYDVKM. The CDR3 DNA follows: TGTGCCAGCAGTCCGTCAACAGGGGGTCACACTGAAGCTTTCTTT. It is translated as CASSPSTGGHTEAFF.

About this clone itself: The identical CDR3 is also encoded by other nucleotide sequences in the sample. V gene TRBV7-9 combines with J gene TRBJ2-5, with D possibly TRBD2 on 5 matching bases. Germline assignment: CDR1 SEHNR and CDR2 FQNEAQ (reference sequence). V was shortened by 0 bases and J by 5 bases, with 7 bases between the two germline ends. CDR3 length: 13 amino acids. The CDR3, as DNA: TGTGCCAGCAGCTTAGCGGGAGTTGAGACCCAGTACTTC. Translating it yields CASSLAGVETQYF.

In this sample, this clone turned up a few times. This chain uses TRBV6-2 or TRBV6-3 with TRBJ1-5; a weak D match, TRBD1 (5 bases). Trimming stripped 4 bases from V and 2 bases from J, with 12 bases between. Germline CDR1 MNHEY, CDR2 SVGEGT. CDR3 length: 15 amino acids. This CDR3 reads CASSSGGIGNQPQHF. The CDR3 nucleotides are TGTGCCAGCAGTTCCGGGGGGATTGGCAATCAGCCCCAGCATTTT.

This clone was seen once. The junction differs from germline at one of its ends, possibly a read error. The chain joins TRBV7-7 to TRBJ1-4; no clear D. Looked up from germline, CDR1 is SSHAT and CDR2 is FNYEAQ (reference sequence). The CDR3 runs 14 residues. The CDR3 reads CASSLGSGNEKLFF. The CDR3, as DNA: TGTGCTAGCAGCTTAGGCAGTGGTAATGAAAAACTGTTTTTT.

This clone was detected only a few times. CDR3 nucleotide sequence: TGTGCCAGCAGCTCACCACAGGGGGCGGGCACCGGGGAGCTGTTTTTT. This encodes CASSSPQGAGTGELFF. The chain links TRBV5-4 to TRBJ2-2, with 9 bases matching TRBD1. The germline V gene has CDR1 SGHNT and CDR2 YYREEE (reference sequence). This CDR3 has 16 amino acids. Trimming at V came to 3 bases and at J to 4 bases, leaving 7 bases not matched to a gene. Full variable domain (rest looked up from reference TRBV5-4 and TRBJ2-2): ETGVTQSPTHLIKTRGQQVTLRCSSQSGHNTVSWYQQALGQGPQFIFQYYREEENGRGNFPPRFSGLQFPNYSSELNVNALELDDSALYLCASSSPQGAGTGELFFGEGSRLTVL.

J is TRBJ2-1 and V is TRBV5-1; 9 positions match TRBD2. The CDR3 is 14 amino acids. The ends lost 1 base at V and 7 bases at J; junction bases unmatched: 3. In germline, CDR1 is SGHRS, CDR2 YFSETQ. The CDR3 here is CASSLLAGENEQFF. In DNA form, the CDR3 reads TGCGCCAGCAGCTTGTTAGCGGGGGAAAATGAGCAGTTCTTC.

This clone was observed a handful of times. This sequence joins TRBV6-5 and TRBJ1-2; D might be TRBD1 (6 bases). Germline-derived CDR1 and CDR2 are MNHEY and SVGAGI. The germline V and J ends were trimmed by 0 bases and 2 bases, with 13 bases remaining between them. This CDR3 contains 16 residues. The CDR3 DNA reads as TGTGCCAGCAGTTACTCTTATGGGGGCGCGAACTATGGCTACACCTTC. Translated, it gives CASSYSYGGANYGYTF.

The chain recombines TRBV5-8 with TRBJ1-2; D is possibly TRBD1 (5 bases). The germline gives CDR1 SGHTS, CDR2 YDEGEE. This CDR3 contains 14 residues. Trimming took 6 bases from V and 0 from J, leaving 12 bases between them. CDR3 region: CASKNRFTNYGYTF. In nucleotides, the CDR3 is TGTGCCAGCAAAAACAGGTTTACTAACTATGGCTACACCTTC.

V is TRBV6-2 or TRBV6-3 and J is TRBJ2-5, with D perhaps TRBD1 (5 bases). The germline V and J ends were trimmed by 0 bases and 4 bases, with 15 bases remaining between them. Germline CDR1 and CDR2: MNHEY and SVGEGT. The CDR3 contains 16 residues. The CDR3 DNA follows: TGTGCCAGCAGTTACTCCGGCCAGGGTAACCGAGAGACCCAGTACTTC. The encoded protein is CASSYSGQGNRETQYF.